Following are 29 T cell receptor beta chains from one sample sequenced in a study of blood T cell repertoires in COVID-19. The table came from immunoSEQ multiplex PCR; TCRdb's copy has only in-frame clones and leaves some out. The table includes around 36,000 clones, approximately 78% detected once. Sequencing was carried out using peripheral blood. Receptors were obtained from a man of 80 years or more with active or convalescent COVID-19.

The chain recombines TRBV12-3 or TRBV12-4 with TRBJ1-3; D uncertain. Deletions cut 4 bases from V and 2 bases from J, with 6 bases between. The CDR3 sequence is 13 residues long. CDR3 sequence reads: CASSSNAGNTIYF. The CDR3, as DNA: TGTGCCAGCAGTTCTAATGCTGGAAACACCATATATTTT.

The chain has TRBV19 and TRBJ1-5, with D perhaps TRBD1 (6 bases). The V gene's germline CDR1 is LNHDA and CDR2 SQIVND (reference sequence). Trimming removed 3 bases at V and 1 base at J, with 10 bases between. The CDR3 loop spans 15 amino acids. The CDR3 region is CASSIWTVSNQPQHF. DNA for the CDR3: TGTGCCAGTAGTATTTGGACAGTGAGCAATCAGCCCCAGCATTTT. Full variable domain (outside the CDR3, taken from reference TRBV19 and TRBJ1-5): DGGITQSPKYLFRKEGQNVTLSCEQNLNHDAMYWYRQDPGQGLRLIYYSQIVNDFQKGDIAEGYSVSREKKESFPLTVTSAQKNPTAFYLCASSIWTVSNQPQHFGDGTRLSIL.

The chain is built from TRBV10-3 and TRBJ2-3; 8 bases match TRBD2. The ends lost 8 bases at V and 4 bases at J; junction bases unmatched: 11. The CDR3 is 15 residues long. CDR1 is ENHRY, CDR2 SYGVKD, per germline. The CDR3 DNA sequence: TGTGCCATCGCCCTGGGACTAGGTCACGCAGATACGCAGTATTTT. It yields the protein CAIALGLGHADTQYF.

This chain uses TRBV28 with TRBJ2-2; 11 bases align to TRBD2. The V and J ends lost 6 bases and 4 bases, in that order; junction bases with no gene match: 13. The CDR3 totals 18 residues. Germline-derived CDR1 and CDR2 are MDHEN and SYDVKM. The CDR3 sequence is CASSVPSGRPSGTGELFF. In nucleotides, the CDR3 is TGTGCCAGCAGCGTTCCTAGCGGGAGGCCCTCGGGCACCGGGGAGCTGTTTTTT.

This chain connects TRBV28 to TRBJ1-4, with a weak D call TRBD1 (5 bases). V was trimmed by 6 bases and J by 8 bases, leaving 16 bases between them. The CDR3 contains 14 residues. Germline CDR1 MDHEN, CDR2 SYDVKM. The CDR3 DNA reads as TGTGCCAGCAGGGACGGAGGGACCGAGGAAAAACTGTTTTTT. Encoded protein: CASRDGGTEEKLFF.

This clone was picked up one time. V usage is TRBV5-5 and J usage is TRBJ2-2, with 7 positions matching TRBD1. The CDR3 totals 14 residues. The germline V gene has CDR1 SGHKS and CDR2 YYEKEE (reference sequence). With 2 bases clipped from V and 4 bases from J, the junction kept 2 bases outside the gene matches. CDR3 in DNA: TGTGCCAGCAGCTTCACAGGGGTCACCGGGGAGCTGTTTTTT. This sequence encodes CASSFTGVTGELFF.

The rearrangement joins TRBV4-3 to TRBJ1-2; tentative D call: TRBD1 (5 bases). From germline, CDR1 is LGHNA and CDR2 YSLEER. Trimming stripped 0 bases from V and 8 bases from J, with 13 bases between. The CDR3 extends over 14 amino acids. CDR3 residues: CASSQEQGIRGYTF. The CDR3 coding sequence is TGCGCCAGCAGCCAAGAGCAGGGAATCCGCGGCTACACCTTC.

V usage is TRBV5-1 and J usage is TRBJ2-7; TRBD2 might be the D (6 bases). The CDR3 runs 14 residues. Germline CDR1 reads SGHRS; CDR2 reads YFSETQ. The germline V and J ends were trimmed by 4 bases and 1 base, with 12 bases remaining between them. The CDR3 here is CASSPGTSSYEQYF. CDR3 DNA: TGCGCCAGCAGCCCCGGGACTTCGTCCTACGAGCAGTACTTC.

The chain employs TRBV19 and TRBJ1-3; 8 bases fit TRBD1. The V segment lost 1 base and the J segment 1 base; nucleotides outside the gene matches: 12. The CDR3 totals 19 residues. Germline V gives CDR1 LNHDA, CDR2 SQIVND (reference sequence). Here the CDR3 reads CASSIVVPQQGESGNTIYF. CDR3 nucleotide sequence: TGTGCCAGTAGTATAGTCGTCCCCCAACAGGGGGAATCTGGAAACACCATATATTTT.

CDR3 sequence (DNA): TGTGCCAGCAATGGAGGACAGGGGGGGGATCGAAATCAGCCCCAGCATTTT. It encodes CASNGGQGGDRNQPQHF. V and J are TRBV2 and TRBJ1-5, with 10 bases aligning to TRBD1. Germline loops: CDR1 SNHLY, CDR2 FYNNEI. This CDR3 has 17 amino acids. V lost 7 bases, J lost 4 bases, and 13 bases stayed unmatched.

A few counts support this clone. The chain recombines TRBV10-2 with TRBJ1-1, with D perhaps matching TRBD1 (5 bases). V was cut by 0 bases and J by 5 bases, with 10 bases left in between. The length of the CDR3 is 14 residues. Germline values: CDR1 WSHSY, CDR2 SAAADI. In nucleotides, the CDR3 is TGCGCCAGCAGTGAGTCGAAGGGGCTGACTGAAGCTTTCTTT. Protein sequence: CASSESKGLTEAFF.

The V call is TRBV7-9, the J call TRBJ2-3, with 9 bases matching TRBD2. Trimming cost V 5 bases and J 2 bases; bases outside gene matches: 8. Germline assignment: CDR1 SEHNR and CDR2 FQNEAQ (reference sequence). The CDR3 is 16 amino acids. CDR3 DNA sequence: TGTGCCAGCAGCCACGGGCTAGCGGGACTCACAGATACGCAGTATTTT. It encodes CASSHGLAGLTDTQYF.

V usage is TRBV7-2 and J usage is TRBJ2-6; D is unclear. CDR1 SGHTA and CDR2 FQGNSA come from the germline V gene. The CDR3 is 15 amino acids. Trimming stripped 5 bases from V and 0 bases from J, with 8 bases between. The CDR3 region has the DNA TGTGCCAGCAGCCTACAGCTCTCTGGGGCCAACGTCCTGACTTTC. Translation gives CASSLQLSGANVLTF.

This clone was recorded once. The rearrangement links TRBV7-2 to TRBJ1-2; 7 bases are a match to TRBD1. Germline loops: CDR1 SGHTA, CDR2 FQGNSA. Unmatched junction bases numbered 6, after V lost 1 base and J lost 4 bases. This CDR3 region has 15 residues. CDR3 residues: CASSLVTGEVYGYTF. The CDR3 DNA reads TGTGCCAGCAGCTTAGTTACAGGGGAGGTCTATGGCTACACCTTC.

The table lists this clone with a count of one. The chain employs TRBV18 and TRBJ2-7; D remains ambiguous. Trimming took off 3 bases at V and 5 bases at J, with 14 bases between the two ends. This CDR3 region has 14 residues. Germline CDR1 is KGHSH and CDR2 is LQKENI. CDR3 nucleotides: TGTGCCAGCTCACCCCCTCCAGGCCCTGACGAGCAGTACTTC. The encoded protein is CASSPPPGPDEQYF. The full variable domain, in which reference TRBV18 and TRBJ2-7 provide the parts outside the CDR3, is NAGVMQNPRHLVRRRGQEARLRCSPMKGHSHVYWYRQLPEEGLKFMVYLQKENIIDESGMPKERFSAEFPKEGPSILRIQQVVRGDSAAYFCASSPPPGPDEQYFGPGTRLTVT.

CDR3 coding DNA: TGCGCCAGCAGCCAAGGTTTCGAAGTAGTCGAGCAGTACTTC. It is translated as CASSQGFEVVEQYF. The chain uses TRBV4-3 and TRBJ2-7; D gene unclear. The CDR3 has 14 amino acids. With 1 base removed from V and 6 bases from J, the gap between germline ends came to 13 bases. Looked up from germline, CDR1 is LGHNA and CDR2 is YSLEER.

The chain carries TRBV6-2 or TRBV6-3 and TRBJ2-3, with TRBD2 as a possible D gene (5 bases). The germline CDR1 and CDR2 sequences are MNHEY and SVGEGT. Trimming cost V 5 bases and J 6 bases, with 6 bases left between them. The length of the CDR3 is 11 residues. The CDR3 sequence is CASSRGDTQYF. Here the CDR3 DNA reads TGTGCCAGCAGTCGGGGTGATACGCAGTATTTT.

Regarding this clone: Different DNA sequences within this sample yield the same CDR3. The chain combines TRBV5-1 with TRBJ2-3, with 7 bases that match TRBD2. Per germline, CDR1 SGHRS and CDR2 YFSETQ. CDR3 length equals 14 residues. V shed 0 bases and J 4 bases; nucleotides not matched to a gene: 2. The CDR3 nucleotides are TGCGCCAGCAGCTTGGGGACTAGTCCAGATACGCAGTATTTT. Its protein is CASSLGTSPDTQYF.

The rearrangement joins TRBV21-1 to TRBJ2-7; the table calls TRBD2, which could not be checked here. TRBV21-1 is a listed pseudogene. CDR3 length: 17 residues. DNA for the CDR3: TGTGCCAGCAGCAAAGAGTCTAGCGGGATCAAGGGCTACGAGCAGTACTTC. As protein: CASSKESSGIKGYEQYF.

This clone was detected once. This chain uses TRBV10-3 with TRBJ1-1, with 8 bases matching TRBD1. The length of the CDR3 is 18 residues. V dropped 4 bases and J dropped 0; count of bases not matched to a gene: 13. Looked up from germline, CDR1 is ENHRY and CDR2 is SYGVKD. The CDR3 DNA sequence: TGTGCCATCAGTGCGTCACAGGGGGGCGGATTCATGAACACTGAAGCTTTCTTT. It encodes CAISASQGGGFMNTEAFF.

The CDR3: CASSFREYTEAFF. CDR3 bases: TGTGCCAGCAGCTTTAGAGAATACACTGAAGCTTTCTTT. The chain couples TRBV7-2 to TRBJ1-1; D gene ambiguous. The CDR3 covers 13 residues. CDR1 is SGHTA and CDR2 is FQGNSA in the germline V gene. Trimming left V 3 bases short and J 3 bases short, with 8 bases between.

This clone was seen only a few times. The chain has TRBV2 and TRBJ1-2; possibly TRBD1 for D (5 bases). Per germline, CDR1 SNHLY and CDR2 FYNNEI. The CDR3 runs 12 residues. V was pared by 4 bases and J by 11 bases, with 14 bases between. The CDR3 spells CASSVGAVGYTF. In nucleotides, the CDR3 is TGTGCCAGCAGTGTTGGGGCTGTGGGGTACACCTTC.

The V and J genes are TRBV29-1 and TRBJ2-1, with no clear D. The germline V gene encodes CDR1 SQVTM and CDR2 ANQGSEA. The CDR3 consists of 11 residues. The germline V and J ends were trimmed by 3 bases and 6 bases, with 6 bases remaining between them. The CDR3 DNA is TGCAGCGTTGAGGTGGCCAATGAGCAGTTCTTC. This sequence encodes CSVEVANEQFF.

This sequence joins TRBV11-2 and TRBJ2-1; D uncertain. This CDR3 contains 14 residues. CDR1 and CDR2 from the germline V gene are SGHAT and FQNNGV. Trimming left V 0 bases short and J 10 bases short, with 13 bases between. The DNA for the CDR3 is TGTGCCAGCAGCTTAGATCCTGTTAGCCGCGAGCAGTTCTTC. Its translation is CASSLDPVSREQFF.

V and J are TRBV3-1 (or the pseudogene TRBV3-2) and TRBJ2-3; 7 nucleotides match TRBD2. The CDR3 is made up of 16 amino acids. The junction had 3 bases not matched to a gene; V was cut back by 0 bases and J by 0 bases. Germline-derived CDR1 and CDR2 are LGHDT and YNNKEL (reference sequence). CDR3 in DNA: TGTGCCAGCAGCCAAGATCTTAGCGGGAGCACAGATACGCAGTATTTT. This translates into CASSQDLSGSTDTQYF.

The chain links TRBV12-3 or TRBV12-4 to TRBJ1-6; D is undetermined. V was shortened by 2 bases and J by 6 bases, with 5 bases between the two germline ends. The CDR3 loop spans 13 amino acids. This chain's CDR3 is CASSLTGNSPLHF. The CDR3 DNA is TGTGCCAGCAGTTTAACTGGTAATTCACCCCTCCACTTT.

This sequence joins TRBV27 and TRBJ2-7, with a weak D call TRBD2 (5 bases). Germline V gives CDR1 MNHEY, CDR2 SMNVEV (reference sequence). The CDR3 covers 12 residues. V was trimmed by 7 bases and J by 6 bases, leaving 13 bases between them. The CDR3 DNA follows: TGTGCCAGCACCTCCGCAGGAGGCGAGCAGTACTTC. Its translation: CASTSAGGEQYF.

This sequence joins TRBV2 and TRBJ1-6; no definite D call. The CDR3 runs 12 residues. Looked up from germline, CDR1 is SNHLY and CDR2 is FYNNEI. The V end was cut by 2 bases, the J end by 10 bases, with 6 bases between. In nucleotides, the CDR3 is TGTGCCAGCAGTGAAAGGGAGTCACCCCTCCACTTT. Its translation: CASSERESPLHF.

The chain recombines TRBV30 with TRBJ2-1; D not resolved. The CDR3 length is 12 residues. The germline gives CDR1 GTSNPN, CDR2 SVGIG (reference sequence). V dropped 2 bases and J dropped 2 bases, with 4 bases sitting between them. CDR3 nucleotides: TGTGCCTGGAGTTCGGCCTACAATGAGCAGTTCTTC. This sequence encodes CAWSSAYNEQFF.